Shown below are 27 T cell receptor beta chains from a single sample sequenced in a study of blood T cell repertoires in COVID-19 (dated by TCRdb to 2018 to 2021). Library method: the immunoSEQ multiplex PCR assay. The clones in this table, taken by TCRdb from immuneACCESS, are in-frame only. Not every clone is retained; where verified, under half of the shortfall comes from an unresolved V gene, and the cause of the rest is unknown. A total of fewer than 350,000 clones appear in this sample, around 85% of them only once. The ten largest clonotypes hold 4% to 5% of the sample. Sequenced sample: peripheral blood. These receptor sequences come from a woman between 50 and 59 years old with active or convalescent COVID-19.

The chain recombines TRBV4-1 with TRBJ2-7, with a weak D call TRBD1 (6 bases). In germline, CDR1 is MGHRA, CDR2 YSYEKL. V gave up 0 bases and J gave up 2 bases, with 11 bases separating them. This CDR3 is 15 amino acids long. This CDR3 reads CASSQEVSGAYEQYF. The CDR3 nucleotides read TGCGCCAGCAGCCAAGAAGTGTCAGGGGCCTACGAGCAGTACTTC.

V is TRBV4-1 and J is TRBJ2-7, with 9 bases fitting TRBD1. Germline loops: CDR1 MGHRA, CDR2 YSYEKL. Unmatched junction bases numbered 4, after V lost 4 bases and J lost 3 bases. The CDR3 loop spans 14 amino acids. The CDR3 nucleotides read TGCGCCAGCAGCCGCGGGACAGGGATCTACGAGCAGTACTTC. Protein product: CASSRGTGIYEQYF.

The chain employs TRBV28 and TRBJ1-5; D remains ambiguous. Looked up from germline, CDR1 is MDHEN and CDR2 is SYDVKM. The V and J ends lost 10 bases and 6 bases respectively, with 16 bases between them. CDR3 length: 13 residues. The CDR3 spells CATIDGGSQPQHF. CDR3 nucleotides: TGTGCCACCATAGACGGCGGAAGTCAGCCCCAGCATTTT.

The chain joins TRBV5-1 to TRBJ2-5, with D maybe TRBD1 (6 bases). V shed 0 bases and J shed 3 bases, with 9 bases lying between them. Germline V gene sequence: CDR1 SGHRS, CDR2 YFSETQ. This CDR3 is built from 14 residues. CDR3 in DNA: TGCGCCAGCAGCTTGGCCGCAGGGGAAGAGACCCAGTACTTC. Amino acid sequence: CASSLAAGEETQYF.

The V call is TRBV27, the J call TRBJ2-7; 12 bases fit TRBD2. V trimming: 5 bases; J trimming: 0 bases; junction bases outside the gene matches: 14. Germline CDR1 is MNHEY and CDR2 is SMNVEV (reference sequence). The CDR3 loop spans 19 amino acids. CDR3 amino acids: CASSQRTSGADRSSYEQYF. DNA for the CDR3: TGTGCCAGCAGTCAAAGGACTAGCGGGGCGGATAGGAGCTCCTACGAGCAGTACTTC.

The J gene is TRBJ1-5, the V gene TRBV28; 7 bases match TRBD1. V shed 3 bases, J shed 11 bases, and the junction held 10 bases outside the gene matches. CDR1 is MDHEN and CDR2 is SYDVKM in the germline V gene. The CDR3 sequence is 14 residues long. The CDR3 here is CASSFRGTVRAQHF. CDR3 bases: TGTGCCAGCAGTTTTCGCGGGACAGTCCGGGCCCAGCATTTT.

This clone was observed a few times. The rearrangement uses TRBV6-6 and TRBJ2-7, with D hard to call. Trimming took off 5 bases at V and 9 bases at J, with 14 bases between the two ends. This CDR3 region has 12 residues. Germline values: CDR1 MNHNY, CDR2 SVGAGI (reference sequence). CDR3 residues: CASSTPPYGQYF. In nucleotides, the CDR3 is TGTGCCAGCAGTACCCCCCCCTATGGGCAGTACTTC.

The CDR3 DNA is TGTGCCAGCAGCTTAGACGGGACAGCTTATGGCTACACCTTC. Translating gives CASSLDGTAYGYTF. The chain has TRBV9 and TRBJ1-2; 7 nucleotides match TRBD1. The CDR3 length is 14 residues. Germline V lookup: CDR1 SGDLS, CDR2 YYNGEE. The V and J ends lost 4 bases and 5 bases, in that order; junction bases with no gene match: 8.

About this clone itself: At one boundary the junction diverges from the germline segment, which might be a read error. The CDR3: CSARDDTEAFF. CDR3 sequence (DNA): TGCAGTGCTAGAGACGACACGGAAGCTTTCTTT. The J gene is TRBJ1-1, the V gene TRBV20-1, with D unresolved. Germline V CDR1 and CDR2: DFQATT, SNEGSKA (reference sequence). This CDR3 contains 11 residues.

The chain combines TRBV28 with TRBJ1-1; 9 bases fit TRBD1. Germline CDR1 MDHEN, CDR2 SYDVKM. Unmatched junction bases numbered 11, after V lost 4 bases and J lost 5 bases. This CDR3 has 16 amino acids. The CDR3 coding sequence is TGTGCCAGCAGTTATGGGGGCGACAGGGGGAGGACTGAAGCTTTCTTT. It encodes CASSYGGDRGRTEAFF.

The chain has TRBV20-1 and TRBJ1-2, with D maybe TRBD1 (5 bases). The CDR3 has 11 amino acids. CDR1 DFQATT and CDR2 SNEGSKA come from the germline V gene (reference sequence). Trimming removed 6 bases from V and 11 bases from J, with 16 bases in between. Written as DNA, the CDR3 is TGCAGTGCCATCGGCCAGGAGGGGTACACCTTC. Protein sequence: CSAIGQEGYTF.

In its sample, this clone was seen a few times. The chain joins TRBV29-1 to TRBJ2-7, with TRBD1 matching over 8 bases. The CDR3 is 12 residues long. The junction had 7 bases not matched to a gene; V was cut back by 5 bases and J by 7 bases. Germline V CDR1 and CDR2: SQVTM, ANQGSEA. CDR3 sequence (DNA): TGCAGCGTTTCCGACAGGGGAAGGGAGCAGTACTTC. It encodes CSVSDRGREQYF.

The V call is TRBV27, the J call TRBJ1-5, with D unresolved. CDR3 size: 13 residues. Germline CDR1 and CDR2: MNHEY and SMNVEV (reference sequence). Trimming shortened V by 5 bases and J by 6 bases, and 11 bases separated the two germline ends. This CDR3 reads CASSPSPGQPQHF. CDR3 bases: TGTGCCAGCAGTCCTAGCCCCGGTCAGCCCCAGCATTTT.

The J gene is TRBJ1-4, the V gene TRBV6-5, with TRBD1 matching 11 bases. Trimming cost V 0 bases and J 6 bases; bases outside gene matches: 3. The CDR3 sequence is 16 residues long. CDR1 and CDR2 from the germline V gene are MNHEY and SVGAGI. The CDR3 is CASSYSGTGGYEKLFF. The CDR3 nucleotides are TGTGCCAGCAGTTACTCCGGGACAGGGGGTTATGAAAAACTGTTTTTT.

This clone was picked up a small number of times. The CDR3 DNA reads as TGTGCCAGCACTAGTTTGGGAGAACACATGAACACTGAAGCTTTCTTT. Its protein product is CASTSLGEHMNTEAFF. The rearrangement joins TRBV7-9 to TRBJ1-1; D call uncertain. V lost 7 bases and J 0 bases, leaving 18 bases between the germline ends. The germline CDR1 and CDR2 sequences are SEHNR and FQNEAQ (reference sequence). This CDR3 is 16 amino acids long.

This clone was observed a single time. The V and J genes are TRBV19 and TRBJ1-2, with D perhaps matching TRBD1 (5 bases). V was clipped by 8 bases and J by 5 bases, with 15 bases between them. The CDR3 has 13 amino acids. Germline lookup yields CDR1 LNHDA and CDR2 SQIVND (reference sequence). The CDR3 DNA is TGTGCCAGTTCCCCAGGAGCAGGGTATGGCTACACCTTC. The encoded protein is CASSPGAGYGYTF.

This clone was observed a handful of times. This sequence joins TRBV27 and TRBJ1-5, with D uncertain. Germline V CDR1 and CDR2: MNHEY, SMNVEV (reference sequence). The CDR3 runs 13 residues. Trimming left V 6 bases short and J 6 bases short, with 12 bases between. The CDR3 is CASRGRVGQPQHF. The CDR3 DNA reads TGTGCCAGCAGGGGGAGGGTAGGTCAGCCCCAGCATTTT.

The chain uses TRBV12-3 or TRBV12-4 and TRBJ1-2, with D possibly matching TRBD1 (5 bases). CDR3 length: 13 amino acids. Trimming cost V 2 bases and J 2 bases, with 6 bases left between them. The CDR3 protein is CASSLRTNYGYTF. As DNA, the CDR3 is TGTGCCAGCAGTTTACGGACAAACTATGGCTACACCTTC.

This clone came up a few times. V and J are TRBV12-1 and TRBJ2-4; the table's TRBD1 call for D was not verified on the DNA. TRBV12-1 has pseudogene status. This CDR3 region has 18 residues. In nucleotides, the CDR3 is TGTGCCAGCTGGAGGCGACAGGGGCAGGTCTCTGGCAAAAACATTCAGTACTTC. Its protein is CASWRRQGQVSGKNIQYF.

The chain joins TRBV28 to TRBJ2-1; TRBD1 aligns across 7 bases. V was clipped by 4 bases and J by 8 bases; unmatched bases: 2. The CDR3 totals 12 residues. Germline V gene data show CDR1 as MDHEN and CDR2 as SYDVKM. The CDR3 loop is CASSYRGHEQFF. The CDR3, as DNA: TGTGCCAGCAGTTACAGGGGACATGAGCAGTTCTTC.

This chain joins TRBV18 and TRBJ2-1; D may be TRBD2 (6 bases). V lost 3 bases and J lost 10, with 10 bases in between. The CDR3 has 12 residues. Germline V gives CDR1 KGHSH, CDR2 LQKENI. The CDR3 protein is CASSPLREEQFF. As DNA, the CDR3 is TGTGCCAGCTCACCCCTCCGGGAGGAGCAGTTCTTC.

The chain joins TRBV19 to TRBJ2-5; 8 bases agree with TRBD1. Germline CDR1 reads LNHDA; CDR2 reads SQIVND (reference sequence). The CDR3 spans 13 residues. V shed 5 bases and J 7 bases; nucleotides not matched to a gene: 6. The CDR3: CASSPSQGGTQYF. The DNA of the CDR3 is TGTGCCAGTAGTCCGTCACAGGGGGGGACCCAGTACTTC.

The chain combines TRBV5-1 with TRBJ2-1; 14 bases fit TRBD2. The CDR3 has 17 amino acids. Germline CDR1 and CDR2: SGHRS and YFSETQ. Losses at the gene ends were 2 bases for V and 5 bases for J; bases not matched to a gene: 6. The CDR3 nucleotides read TGCGCCAGCAGCTTCGGACTAGCGGGAGGTCCCAACAATGAGCAGTTCTTC. Translation: CASSFGLAGGPNNEQFF.

V gene TRBV19 combines with J gene TRBJ2-7; 10 nucleotides line up with TRBD1. Germline CDR1 is LNHDA and CDR2 is SQIVND (reference sequence). The trim removed 10 bases at V and 4 bases at J, leaving 10 bases unmatched. The CDR3 runs 14 residues. CDR3 loop: CATREGQGSYEQYF. The CDR3 coding sequence is TGTGCCACCCGAGAGGGACAGGGGAGTTACGAGCAGTACTTC.

The rearrangement links TRBV2 to TRBJ2-3; TRBD2 agrees at 8 bases. Per the germline V gene, CDR1 is SNHLY and CDR2 is FYNNEI. Trimming cost V 8 bases and J 1 base; bases outside gene matches: 11. The CDR3 extends over 16 amino acids. The CDR3 sequence is CASSAGVMRGTDTQYF. The CDR3 DNA is TGTGCCAGCTCAGCGGGAGTGATGAGGGGCACAGATACGCAGTATTTT.

The CDR3 sequence: CASSLTSNEQYF. Written as DNA, the CDR3 is TGTGCCAGCAGCTTAACTAGCAACGAGCAGTACTTC. This sequence joins TRBV14 and TRBJ2-7, with D maybe TRBD2 (6 bases). The germline V gene encodes CDR1 SGHDN and CDR2 FVKESK. The V end was cut by 5 bases, the J end by 5 bases, with 10 bases between. The CDR3 totals 12 residues.

The chain links TRBV7-9 to TRBJ1-1; 7 bases line up with TRBD1. The ends lost 5 bases at V and 5 bases at J; junction bases unmatched: 8. Germline V gene sequence: CDR1 SEHNR, CDR2 FQNEAQ (reference sequence). The CDR3 length is 14 residues. DNA for the CDR3: TGTGCCAGCAGCAAGACACAGGGGTGGACTGAAGCTTTCTTT. This gives the protein CASSKTQGWTEAFF.